The rows below give T cell receptor beta chains drawn from one sample of a study of T cells after yellow fever vaccination. Each CDR3 protein gets one entry after TCRdb re-called the 5' RACE reads with MiXCR. Of 170,000 or so distinct CDR3 sequences in the sample, 6.2% were seen once. Sequencing used CD4+ T cells sorted from PBMCs, obtained on the day of the first yellow fever vaccination. Every receptor here comes from a man between 18 and 29 years old who received the YFV17D yellow fever vaccine. The CDR3 runs from the conserved cysteine through the conserved F or W. The order of the fields is J gene, clone size, D gene, CDR3 length, V gene, CDR3 DNA, CDR3 protein. The D gene is left open where the match is weak. Not every row has a clone size; where given, it reads once, few, many or a size class.

J: TRBJ2-6; size: -; D: -; length: 15; V: TRBV3-1; DNA: TGTGCCAGCAGCCGCCCCCTGTCCGGGGCCAACGTCCTGACTTTC; CDR3: CASSRPLSGANVLTF
J: TRBJ2-3; size: few; D: -; length: 13; V: TRBV6-2/TRBV6-3; DNA: TGTGCCAGCAGCGGACACCATACAGATACGCAGTATTTT; CDR3: CASSGHHTDTQYF
J: TRBJ2-1; size: few; D: -; length: 15; V: TRBV6-2/TRBV6-3; DNA: TGTGCCAGCAGACAGCTCTTATCATCCTACAATGAGCAGTTCTTC; CDR3: CASRQLLSSYNEQFF
J: TRBJ1-2; size: -; D: -; length: 13; V: TRBV18; DNA: TGTGCCAGCTCACCAGACACAGCCTATGGCTACACCTTC; CDR3: CASSPDTAYGYTF
J: TRBJ2-1; size: few; D: TRBD2; length: 18; V: TRBV11-2; DNA: TGTGCCAGCAGCGCCTCCGGGGAGCCTAGCGGGGAAGTGAATGAGCAGTTCTTC; CDR3: CASSASGEPSGEVNEQFF
J: TRBJ1-3; size: few; D: TRBD1; length: 14; V: TRBV2; DNA: TGTGCCAGCTCAACAGGGGCCTCTGGAAACACCATATATTTT; CDR3: CASSTGASGNTIYF
J: TRBJ1-6; size: many; D: TRBD1; length: 16; V: TRBV5-5; DNA: TGTGCCAGCAGCTTGGCCGGGACAGGGATGAGTTCACCCCTCCACTTT; CDR3: CASSLAGTGMSSPLHF
J: TRBJ2-2; size: -; D: -; length: 16; V: TRBV18; DNA: TGTGCCAGCTCACCGAATGGGACTCGACCGACCGGGGAGCTGTTTTTT; CDR3: CASSPNGTRPTGELFF
J: TRBJ2-3; size: few; D: -; length: 16; V: TRBV11-3; DNA: TGTGCCAGCAGCTTAGGAGTAGGGTTCGAGACAGATACGCAGTATTTT; CDR3: CASSLGVGFETDTQYF
J: TRBJ2-1; size: many; D: -; length: 14; V: TRBV20-1; DNA: TGCAGTGCTCACAGGGAGGGGCGGAACAATGAGCAGTTCTTC; CDR3: CSAHREGRNNEQFF
J: TRBJ2-7; size: few; D: -; length: 16; V: TRBV5-6; DNA: TGTGCCAGCAGCTCGGAGGGTAGCGGCATCTCCTACGAGCAGTACTTC; CDR3: CASSSEGSGISYEQYF
J: TRBJ1-5; size: few; D: TRBD1; length: 14; V: TRBV7-8; DNA: TGTGCCAGCAGCTTAAGGACAGGGAGGCAGCCCCAGCATTTT; CDR3: CASSLRTGRQPQHF
J: TRBJ2-3; size: few; D: TRBD2; length: 19; V: TRBV20-1; DNA: TGCAGTGCTAGAGATCACGGGTATGGACTAGCGGGGCCCACAGATACGCAGTATTTT; CDR3: CSARDHGYGLAGPTDTQYF
J: TRBJ2-1; size: few; D: -; length: 14; V: TRBV5-1; DNA: TGCGCCAGCAGTTTAGGGAGTTTGGGCAATGAGCAGTTCTTC; CDR3: CASSLGSLGNEQFF
J: TRBJ1-1; size: many; D: -; length: 16; V: TRBV5-5; DNA: TGTGCCAGCAGCTTGGTCCCGGGACACACGGTCACCACGGCTTTCTTT; CDR3: CASSLVPGHTVTTAFF
J: TRBJ1-5; size: many; D: -; length: 15; V: TRBV6-5; DNA: TGTGCCAGCAGTCCCGGCCAGGGACGCAATCAGCCCCAGCATTTT; CDR3: CASSPGQGRNQPQHF
J: TRBJ2-5; size: -; D: -; length: 14; V: TRBV25-1; DNA: TGTGCCAGCAGTGGACCTGGGGCGAGGGAGACCCAGTACTTC; CDR3: CASSGPGARETQYF
J: TRBJ1-5; size: many; D: -; length: 12; V: TRBV29-1; DNA: TGCAGCGCACAGGAGGGGGATCAGCCCCAGCATTTT; CDR3: CSAQEGDQPQHF
J: TRBJ2-6; size: few; D: -; length: 17; V: TRBV19; DNA: TGTGCCAGTAGTATGGGCGCGTGGGGGACTGGGGCCAACGTCCTGACTTTC; CDR3: CASSMGAWGTGANVLTF
J: TRBJ2-6; size: many; D: TRBD1; length: 16; V: TRBV12-3/TRBV12-4; DNA: TGTGCCAGCAGCGATACAGGGGCCTCTGGGGCCAACGTCCTGACTTTC; CDR3: CASSDTGASGANVLTF
J: TRBJ1-1; size: many; D: -; length: 11; V: TRBV7-9; DNA: TGTGCCAGCAGCCTGAATCAAGAGATCTTGTTT; CDR3: CASSLNQEILF
J: TRBJ2-1; size: many; D: -; length: 15; V: TRBV5-1; DNA: TGCGCCAGCAGCTTGGGGGTGAGTCTGGGCAATGAGCAGTTCTTC; CDR3: CASSLGVSLGNEQFF
J: TRBJ2-7; size: -; D: -; length: 14; V: TRBV10-3; DNA: TGTGCCATCGCGAAAACGGATTCCTCCTACGAGCAGTACTTC; CDR3: CAIAKTDSSYEQYF